This T cell receptor beta chain was found in a study of response to subunit inactivated influenza vaccine. Study-wide findings and caveats: The authors offered the suggestion that each seasonal influenza vaccination recruits few new T cells.

TCRdb ran MiXCR on the RT-PCR reads and lists one entry per CDR3 protein. The sample records some 300,000 distinct CDR3 sequences, about 20% being singletons. The CDR3 runs to 13 residues. The germline CDR1 and CDR2 sequences are MNHEY and SMNVEV (reference sequence). The ends were cut back, 5 bases at V and 3 bases at J, with 11 bases in the middle. This clonotype came up a few times. Its antigen is not identified. This chain connects TRBV27 to TRBJ2-7; either TRBD1 or TRBD2 may fit D (6 bases each). Material: PBMCs from blood, obtained about 19 months after vaccination. This TCR derives from a man in his fifties or sixties who received an inactivated influenza vaccine. The CDR3 sequence is CASSAGTLYEQYF. The CDR3 nucleotides are TGTGCCAGCAGTGCGGGGACACTCTACGAGCAGTACTTC.